Sequencing of this T cell receptor (beta chain) was carried out in a study of OX40 agonist ivuxolimab in advanced cancers. Assay: immunoSEQ multiplex PCR; the TCRdb copy retains only in-frame clones and omits some. Here the sample spans 8,500 to 14,000 clones, 75% to 85% being singletons. Germline values: CDR1 SGHVS, CDR2 FNYEAQ. This CDR3 region has 11 residues. Trimming took 6 bases from V and 8 from J, leaving 8 bases between them. This receptor was identified in an adult with an advanced solid tumor such as melanoma, head and neck, liver or kidney cancer. The chain joins TRBV7-6 to TRBJ2-1; D gene uncertain. Source: CD4+ or CD8+ T cells sorted from blood, taken in a trial of the OX40 agonist ivuxolimab. CDR3: CASSPGHEQFF. The DNA for the CDR3 is TGTGCCAGCAGTCCCGGGCATGAGCAGTTCTTC.